These 25 T cell receptor beta chains came from one sample sequenced in a study of blood T cell repertoires in COVID-19. The assay was immunoSEQ multiplex PCR, and TCRdb's table has in-frame clones only and misses some. The table lists 85,000 to 120,000 clones, more than 90% of them singletons. Sequencing was carried out using peripheral blood. The origin of the receptors is a man aged 18 to 29 with acute or convalescent COVID-19.

This sequence joins TRBV11-2 and TRBJ2-2, with TRBD2 matching 8 bases. The CDR3 loop spans 19 amino acids. Germline V gene data show CDR1 as SGHAT and CDR2 as FQNNGV. V lost 1 base to trimming and J lost 4 bases; unmatched junction nucleotides: 14. CDR3 nucleotides: TGTGCCAGCAGCTTAGGATACGATGTTCTAGCGGGCTTCACCGGGGAGCTGTTTTTT. Encoded protein: CASSLGYDVLAGFTGELFF.

The chain uses TRBV9 and TRBJ2-3; 11 nucleotides line up with TRBD2. Germline V gene lookup returns CDR1 SGDLS and CDR2 YYNGEE. The CDR3 has 17 amino acids. V shed 4 bases, J shed 0 bases, and the junction held 7 bases outside the gene matches. DNA of the CDR3: TGTGCCAGCAGCCTATTAGCGGGGGGGCCCAGCACAGATACGCAGTATTTT. As protein: CASSLLAGGPSTDTQYF. The full variable domain, its missing parts supplied by reference TRBV9 and TRBJ2-3, is DSGVTQTPKHLITATGQRVTLRCSPRSGDLSVYWYQQSLDQGLQFLIQYYNGEERAKGNILERFSAQQFPDLHSELNLSSLELGDSALYFCASSLLAGGPSTDTQYFGPGTRLTVL.

The chain combines TRBV6-5 with TRBJ1-5; D might be TRBD1 (6 bases). Trimming cost V 10 bases and J 6 bases, with 16 bases left between them. The CDR3 contains 13 residues. The V gene's germline CDR1 is MNHEY and CDR2 SVGAGI. The CDR3 bases are TGTGCCACCGTGGGGGCCTATGGTCAGCCCCAGCATTTT. Amino acids: CATVGAYGQPQHF.

The chain carries TRBV12-3 or TRBV12-4 and TRBJ1-2; D is perhaps TRBD1 (5 bases). CDR3 size: 12 residues. Trimming cost V 4 bases and J 7 bases, with 10 bases left between them. CDR3 in amino acids: CASSSQDGGYTF. For the CDR3, the DNA is TGTGCCAGCAGTTCACAGGACGGTGGCTACACCTTC.

J is TRBJ1-1 and V is TRBV19, with D possibly matching TRBD1 (5 bases). This CDR3 spans 15 amino acids. Germline CDR1 is LNHDA and CDR2 is SQIVND (reference sequence). V shed 3 bases and J shed 3 bases, with 14 bases lying between them. CDR3 nucleotide sequence: TGTGCCAGTAGTATCCTCGCGGGGGGGGACACTGAAGCTTTCTTT. This translates into CASSILAGGDTEAFF. Complete variable domain (other parts from reference TRBV19 and TRBJ1-1): DGGITQSPKYLFRKEGQNVTLSCEQNLNHDAMYWYRQDPGQGLRLIYYSQIVNDFQKGDIAEGYSVSREKKESFPLTVTSAQKNPTAFYLCASSILAGGDTEAFFGQGTRLTVV.

Of note for this clone: The sample has other DNA sequences that encode this CDR3 too. The rearrangement links TRBV5-1 to TRBJ1-1, with 8 bases aligning to TRBD1. This CDR3 is 15 amino acids long. CDR1 is SGHRS and CDR2 is YFSETQ in the germline V gene. V lost 4 bases, J lost 3 bases, and 8 bases stayed unmatched. CDR3 nucleotide sequence: TGCGCCAGCAGCACCGGACAGGGCTTTGACACTGAAGCTTTCTTT. Its translation: CASSTGQGFDTEAFF.

This clone was recorded once. The chain joins TRBV5-1 to TRBJ2-1; TRBD1 agrees at 9 bases. This CDR3 has 15 amino acids. Trimming at V came to 4 bases and at J to 0 bases, leaving 2 bases not matched to a gene. The germline CDR1 and CDR2 sequences are SGHRS and YFSETQ. In nucleotides, the CDR3 is TGCGCCAGCAGCGGGACAGGGAGCTCCTACAATGAGCAGTTCTTC. Its protein is CASSGTGSSYNEQFF.

The rearrangement uses TRBV19 and TRBJ1-4; 8 nucleotides align to TRBD1. V gave up 4 bases and J gave up 5 bases; unmatched junction bases: 6. The V gene's germline CDR1 is LNHDA and CDR2 SQIVND (reference sequence). There are 15 residues in the CDR3. The CDR3, as DNA: TGTGCCAGTAGTACACGACAGGGGCTAAATGAAAAACTGTTTTTT. It codes for CASSTRQGLNEKLFF.

The gene calls are TRBV6-6 and TRBJ1-5, with 8 nucleotides matching TRBD1. This CDR3 region has 19 residues. The ends lost 5 bases at V and 5 bases at J; junction bases unmatched: 20. CDR1 and CDR2 (germline): MNHNY, SVGAGI (reference sequence). This CDR3 is CASSPYRDRFVQIYQPQHF. The CDR3 DNA reads as TGTGCCAGCAGTCCATACCGGGACAGGTTCGTTCAAATCTATCAGCCCCAGCATTTT.

The rearrangement uses TRBV11-2 and TRBJ1-1; 8 bases are shared with TRBD1. The CDR3 consists of 15 residues. CDR1 is SGHAT, CDR2 FQNNGV, per germline. V trimming: 4 bases; J trimming: 0 bases; junction bases outside the gene matches: 4. CDR3 sequence (DNA): TGTGCCAGCAGCTCCGGACAGGGAATGAACACTGAAGCTTTCTTT. Amino acid sequence: CASSSGQGMNTEAFF.

This chain connects TRBV5-5 to TRBJ1-6; the D is unclear. The CDR3 is made up of 15 amino acids. Per germline, CDR1 SGHKS and CDR2 YYEKEE (reference sequence). Trimming removed 1 base from V and 5 bases from J, with 10 bases in between. The CDR3 spells CASSLTGSDNSPLHF. CDR3 bases: TGTGCCAGCAGCTTGACGGGTTCCGATAATTCACCCCTCCACTTT.

This clone was seen once. V is TRBV29-1 and J is TRBJ1-1; D is ambiguous. Germline CDR1 reads SQVTM; CDR2 reads ANQGSEA. This CDR3 is built from 12 residues. V gave up 3 bases and J gave up 1 base, with 6 bases separating them. CDR3 bases: TGCAGCGTTGAGGAGGGGAACACTGAAGCTTTCTTT. It yields the protein CSVEEGNTEAFF.

The gene calls are TRBV27 and TRBJ2-7; possible D gene TRBD1, 6 bases. Germline V lookup: CDR1 MNHEY, CDR2 SMNVEV (reference sequence). V was cut by 2 bases and J by 2 bases, with 13 bases left in between. This CDR3 has 15 residues. CDR3 protein: CASSLSGGAAYEQYF. The CDR3 coding sequence is TGTGCCAGCAGTTTAAGTGGGGGCGCAGCCTACGAGCAGTACTTC.

This rearrangement joins TRBV7-2 to TRBJ1-5; weak D call: TRBD1 (6 bases). V lost 2 bases and J lost 0, with 14 bases in between. From germline, CDR1 is SGHTA and CDR2 FQGNSA. The CDR3 runs 17 residues. CDR3 DNA sequence: TGTGCCAGCAGCTTATCATCGGACAGAAATAGCAATCAGCCCCAGCATTTT. This translates into CASSLSSDRNSNQPQHF.

The rearrangement links TRBV6-1 to TRBJ1-3; 9 bases agree with TRBD1. V was clipped by 2 bases and J by 4 bases; unmatched bases: 3. Germline V gene lookup returns CDR1 MNHNS and CDR2 SASEGT. The length of the CDR3 is 15 residues. The DNA of the CDR3 is TGTGCCAGCAGTGAAATGGGGACAGGGGGAAACACCATATATTTT. Encoded protein: CASSEMGTGGNTIYF.

V gene TRBV29-1 combines with J gene TRBJ1-4; unclear D gene. The CDR3 is made up of 14 amino acids. V was trimmed by 7 bases and J by 7 bases, leaving 19 bases between them. CDR1 and CDR2 from the germline V gene are SQVTM and ANQGSEA. For the CDR3, the DNA is TGCAGCGCTGCAAAAGGAAGCGAAGGTGAAAAACTGTTTTTT. Its protein is CSAAKGSEGEKLFF.

The rearrangement joins TRBV5-1 to TRBJ2-1; TRBD2 agrees at 8 bases. Germline V CDR1 and CDR2: SGHRS, YFSETQ. V shed 1 base, J shed 0 bases, and the junction held 0 bases outside the gene matches. CDR3 length: 15 amino acids. The CDR3 protein is CASSLSGGSYNEQFF. For the CDR3, the DNA is TGCGCCAGCAGCTTGAGCGGGGGCTCCTACAATGAGCAGTTCTTC.

This clone was seen only a few times. The chain links TRBV19 to TRBJ2-7, with D possibly matching TRBD1 (6 bases). This CDR3 region has 13 residues. Germline V gene sequence: CDR1 LNHDA, CDR2 SQIVND (reference sequence). Trimming left V 5 bases short and J 3 bases short, with 11 bases between. The CDR3 spells CASSVRGGYEQYF. The CDR3 DNA follows: TGTGCCAGTAGTGTCAGGGGTGGCTACGAGCAGTACTTC. Combining the CDR3 with reference TRBV19 and TRBJ2-7 gives the whole variable domain DGGITQSPKYLFRKEGQNVTLSCEQNLNHDAMYWYRQDPGQGLRLIYYSQIVNDFQKGDIAEGYSVSREKKESFPLTVTSAQKNPTAFYLCASSVRGGYEQYFGPGTRLTVT.

The chain joins TRBV12-3 or TRBV12-4 to TRBJ1-2; unclear D gene. There are 11 residues in the CDR3. Trimming stripped 7 bases from V and 12 bases from J, with 15 bases between. For the CDR3, the DNA is TGTGCCAGCAATCTCTCGACAATCCACACCTTC. Amino acids: CASNLSTIHTF.

There are a few counts of this clone. The rearrangement links TRBV19 to TRBJ1-4; possibly TRBD1 for D (6 bases). Trimming stripped 7 bases from V and 10 bases from J, with 16 bases between. Looked up from germline, CDR1 is LNHDA and CDR2 is SQIVND (reference sequence). The CDR3 consists of 13 residues. The CDR3 DNA follows: TGTGCCAGTATGTCGGGGGGGCTCGGAAAACTGTTTTTT. It codes for CASMSGGLGKLFF.

This chain connects TRBV19 to TRBJ2-6, with TRBD2 matching 9 bases. The CDR3 covers 21 residues. Germline CDR1 is LNHDA and CDR2 is SQIVND (reference sequence). Trimming took 3 bases from V and 0 from J; bases not matched to a gene: 15. CDR3 region: CASSITGFGAGGRSGANVLTF. The DNA of the CDR3 is TGTGCCAGTAGTATTACGGGCTTCGGAGCGGGAGGTCGCTCTGGGGCCAACGTCCTGACTTTC.

The V gene is TRBV28, the J gene TRBJ1-5, with D perhaps matching TRBD1 (6 bases). Between the trimmed V and J ends, which lost 6 bases and 3 bases, there was a span of 24 bases. The CDR3 extends over 18 amino acids. The germline gives CDR1 MDHEN, CDR2 SYDVKM. The CDR3 protein is CASRENIGTKGNNQPQHF. The CDR3 DNA is TGTGCCAGCAGGGAAAACATAGGGACAAAAGGGAACAATCAGCCCCAGCATTTT.

The chain combines TRBV25-1 with TRBJ1-4; 8 bases match TRBD1. Trimming cost V 2 bases and J 8 bases; bases outside gene matches: 10. Per germline, CDR1 MGHDK and CDR2 SYGVNS. The CDR3 spans 16 residues. The CDR3 nucleotides read TGTGCCAGCAGTGAACGTTCCGGGACAGGAGGGGAAAAACTGTTTTTT. Translation gives CASSERSGTGGEKLFF.

The chain carries TRBV27 and TRBJ1-2; 8 positions agree with TRBD1. CDR1 and CDR2 from the germline V gene are MNHEY and SMNVEV (reference sequence). The V and J ends lost 3 bases and 3 bases, in that order; junction bases with no gene match: 6. The CDR3 covers 15 residues. The CDR3 nucleotides read TGTGCCAGCAGTTTGAGGGACAGGAAAGACTATGGCTACACCTTC. Translated: CASSLRDRKDYGYTF.

The chain has TRBV5-1 and TRBJ2-5; 13 bases match TRBD2. CDR1 and CDR2 from the germline V gene are SGHRS and YFSETQ. This CDR3 has 19 residues. Unmatched junction bases numbered 8, after V lost 0 bases and J lost 0 bases. CDR3 region: CASSLGTSGSRSDQETQYF. CDR3 bases: TGCGCCAGCAGCTTGGGGACTAGCGGGAGTAGGTCGGACCAAGAGACCCAGTACTTC.